A single sample is the source of the 8 T cell receptor beta chains below, sequenced in a study of blood T cell repertoires in COVID-19. The data were produced by immunoSEQ multiplex PCR, yet TCRdb's version contains in-frame clones alone and is incomplete. The data contain 110,000 or so clones, roughly 80% of them seen just once; the ten biggest clones take up around 8%. The sample comprised peripheral blood. These TCRs come from a woman aged 40 to 50 with acute or convalescent COVID-19.

Points on this clone: Additional DNA sequences in this sample encode the identical CDR3. The V gene is TRBV30, the J gene TRBJ1-2; 7 bases fit TRBD1. V trimming: 3 bases; J trimming: 5 bases; junction bases outside the gene matches: 0. This CDR3 is built from 11 residues. Per the germline V gene, CDR1 is GTSNPN and CDR2 is SVGIG (reference sequence). Here the CDR3 reads CAWSRGYGYTF. CDR3 bases: TGTGCCTGGAGCAGGGGGTATGGCTACACCTTC. Looking up the rest from reference TRBV30 and TRBJ1-2 gives the full variable domain: SQTIHQWPATLVQPVGSPLSLECTVEGTSNPNLYWYRQAAGRGLQLLFYSVGIGQISSEVPQNLSASRPQDRQFILSSKKLLLSDSGFYLCAWSRGYGYTFGSGTRLTVV.

The chain carries TRBV18 and TRBJ2-3, with TRBD2 identical over 16 bases. Trimming cost V 3 bases and J 6 bases; bases outside gene matches: 12. This CDR3 comprises 19 residues. In germline, CDR1 is KGHSH, CDR2 LQKENI. The CDR3 loop reads CASSPSLGTSGGATDTQYF. DNA of the CDR3: TGTGCCAGCTCACCTTCCTTGGGGACTAGCGGGGGGGCCACCGATACGCAGTATTTT.

This sequence joins TRBV2 and TRBJ1-2; D gene ambiguous. The CDR3 sequence is 15 residues long. Germline assignment: CDR1 SNHLY and CDR2 FYNNEI. Trimming left V 4 bases short and J 3 bases short, with 15 bases between. CDR3: CASSGEAAVYYGYTF. The CDR3 DNA follows: TGTGCCAGCAGTGGGGAAGCGGCAGTATACTATGGCTACACCTTC.

The sample holds a few counts of this clone. V is TRBV9 and J is TRBJ2-2; 11 bases are a match to TRBD1. This CDR3 comprises 17 residues. The trim removed 2 bases at V and 5 bases at J, leaving 8 bases unmatched. The V gene's germline CDR1 is SGDLS and CDR2 YYNGEE. The CDR3 DNA reads TGTGCCAGCAGCGTGTGGGACAGGGGGTTTAAAACCGGGGAGCTGTTTTTT. It translates to CASSVWDRGFKTGELFF.

The chain uses TRBV18 and TRBJ2-1, with 7 bases aligning to TRBD1. This CDR3 contains 14 residues. CDR1 is KGHSH, CDR2 LQKENI, per germline. Trimming cost V 4 bases and J 2 bases; bases outside gene matches: 2. The CDR3 sequence is CASSLGTAYNEQFF. The CDR3 DNA sequence: TGTGCCAGCTCACTCGGGACAGCCTACAATGAGCAGTTCTTC.

The chain joins TRBV3-1 (or the pseudogene TRBV3-2) to TRBJ1-1, with TRBD1 matching 11 bases. Germline assignment: CDR1 LGHDT and CDR2 YNNKEL (reference sequence). V shed 2 bases and J 5 bases; nucleotides not matched to a gene: 7. The CDR3 sequence is 16 residues long. CDR3 loop: CASSQRDRGGKTEAFF. The CDR3 DNA sequence: TGTGCCAGCAGCCAAAGGGACAGGGGGGGAAAAACTGAAGCTTTCTTT.

The V gene is TRBV2, the J gene TRBJ1-4; the D gene is possibly TRBD1 (5 bases). This CDR3 comprises 13 residues. The germline V gene has CDR1 SNHLY and CDR2 FYNNEI. V lost 7 bases to trimming and J lost 7 bases, with 13 bases between them. CDR3 coding DNA: TGTGCCAGCAAGGCGACAGCCTCTGAAAAACTGTTTTTT. Translation: CASKATASEKLFF. The variable domain in full, completed from reference TRBV2 and TRBJ1-4, reads EPEVTQTPSHQVTQMGQEVILRCVPISNHLYFYWYRQILGQKVEFLVSFYNNEISEKSEIFDDQFSVERPDGSNFTLKIRSTKLEDSAMYFCASKATASEKLFFGSGTQLSVL.

This clone was observed a handful of times. This sequence joins TRBV19 and TRBJ1-1, with unresolved D. This CDR3 has 13 residues. Trimming took 7 bases from V and 4 from J, leaving 13 bases between them. The germline gives CDR1 LNHDA, CDR2 SQIVND (reference sequence). The CDR3 protein is CASKSLRFTEAFF. As DNA, the CDR3 is TGTGCCAGTAAGAGTTTGCGGTTCACTGAAGCTTTCTTT.